What follows are 19 T cell receptor beta chains derived from one specimen sequenced in a study of blood T cell repertoires in COVID-19. Libraries were prepared by immunoSEQ multiplex PCR; TCRdb keeps only in-frame clonotypes and omits some of them. In the table there are 100,000 to 150,000 clones, around 85% of which are singletons. Sample: peripheral blood. The receptors shown here come from an elderly woman with acute or convalescent COVID-19.

As for this clone: Within the sample, other DNA sequences also encode this same CDR3. The chain carries TRBV7-2 and TRBJ1-1, with unresolved D. Trimming left V 0 bases short and J 0 bases short, with 8 bases between. The CDR3 runs to 15 residues. CDR1 is SGHTA and CDR2 is FQGNSA in the germline V gene. In nucleotides, the CDR3 is TGTGCCAGCAGCTTAGCGCCGGGTATGAACACTGAAGCTTTCTTT. Its translation: CASSLAPGMNTEAFF.

The chain employs TRBV5-8 and TRBJ2-6, with a weak D call TRBD1 (5 bases). Trimming shortened V by 4 bases and J by 0 bases, and 17 bases separated the two germline ends. CDR1 is SGHTS and CDR2 is YDEGEE in the germline V gene. The CDR3 sequence is 18 residues long. CDR3: CASSDKRTTLSGANVLTF. In nucleotides, the CDR3 is TGTGCCAGCAGCGACAAAAGGACAACACTCTCTGGGGCCAACGTCCTGACTTTC.

The chain uses TRBV5-4 and TRBJ1-6; D is ambiguous. CDR3 length: 16 amino acids. The germline V gene encodes CDR1 SGHNT and CDR2 YYREEE (reference sequence). The V end was cut by 4 bases, the J end by 0 bases, with 11 bases between. CDR3 loop: CASSRDDGSYNSPLHF. The CDR3 coding sequence is TGTGCCAGCAGCCGGGATGACGGCTCCTATAATTCACCCCTCCACTTT.

The V and J genes are TRBV14 and TRBJ1-1; the D gene is possibly TRBD1 (5 bases). Per germline, CDR1 SGHDN and CDR2 FVKESK. Trimming took off 4 bases at V and 0 bases at J, with 18 bases between the two ends. The CDR3 extends over 17 amino acids. The CDR3 reads CASSPSYGGALNTEAFF. In DNA, the CDR3 is TGTGCCAGCAGCCCTTCCTACGGCGGGGCCCTGAACACTGAAGCTTTCTTT.

This chain connects TRBV7-2 to TRBJ1-2; a possible D gene is TRBD1 (5 bases). This CDR3 is built from 13 residues. Trimming cost V 4 bases and J 8 bases, with 14 bases left between them. CDR1 SGHTA and CDR2 FQGNSA come from the germline V gene. The CDR3 region is CASSSWQGFGYTF. CDR3 bases: TGTGCCAGCAGCTCTTGGCAGGGTTTCGGCTACACCTTC. The full variable domain, in which reference TRBV7-2 and TRBJ1-2 provide the parts outside the CDR3, is GAGVSQSPSNKVTEKGKDVELRCDPISGHTALYWYRQSLGQGLEFLIYFQGNSAPDKSGLPSDRFSAERTGGSVSTLTIQRTQQEDSAVYLCASSSWQGFGYTFGSGTRLTVV.

The gene calls are TRBV18 and TRBJ2-1; 7 bases fit TRBD1. J lost 6 bases, V lost 4 bases, and 9 bases had no gene match. CDR1 and CDR2 (germline): KGHSH, LQKENI. The CDR3 length is 15 residues. The CDR3 is CASSLPQGVGNEQFF. CDR3 DNA: TGTGCCAGCTCACTTCCCCAGGGGGTCGGCAATGAGCAGTTCTTC.

V is TRBV10-1 and J is TRBJ2-7; 13 positions agree with TRBD2. Losses at the gene ends were 6 bases for V and 6 bases for J; bases not matched to a gene: 8. The CDR3 is made up of 15 amino acids. The V gene's germline CDR1 is WNHNN and CDR2 SYGVQD (reference sequence). The CDR3 region is CASSQRTSGSSEQYF. Here the CDR3 DNA reads TGCGCCAGCAGCCAGAGGACTAGCGGGAGCAGCGAGCAGTACTTC.

The chain uses TRBV4-1 and TRBJ2-5; the match to TRBD2 covers 12 bases. The J segment lost 3 bases and the V segment lost 1 base, leaving 6 bases of the junction unmatched. Looked up from germline, CDR1 is MGHRA and CDR2 is YSYEKL. This CDR3 is 17 amino acids long. The CDR3 sequence is CASSQAPSGRGKETQYF. The DNA for the CDR3 is TGCGCCAGCAGCCAAGCGCCTAGCGGGAGGGGTAAAGAGACCCAGTACTTC.

The chain links TRBV7-2 to TRBJ2-7; 7 bases are a match to TRBD1. CDR1 SGHTA and CDR2 FQGNSA come from the germline V gene. Trimming removed 4 bases from V and 5 bases from J; junction bases left unmatched: 14. CDR3 size: 16 residues. CDR3 sequence (DNA): TGTGCCAGCAGCTCCCCTAGACAGGGTATCCTCCACGAGCAGTACTTC. It yields the protein CASSSPRQGILHEQYF.

The genes are TRBV12-3 or TRBV12-4 and TRBJ1-2; D is possibly TRBD1 (6 bases). The CDR3 runs 13 residues. Trimming pared 7 bases from V and 8 bases from J, leaving 17 bases between. CDR3 in amino acids: CASTPTTGLGYTF. CDR3 nucleotide sequence: TGTGCCAGCACCCCAACCACAGGGCTGGGCTACACCTTC.

This clone was seen only a few times. The gene calls are TRBV30 and TRBJ2-7, with 8 bases lining up with TRBD2. Germline V CDR1 and CDR2: GTSNPN, SVGIG (reference sequence). J lost 2 bases, V lost 7 bases, and 13 bases had no gene match. The CDR3 loop spans 15 amino acids. This CDR3 is CAFRPGSGKAYEQYF. The CDR3 coding sequence is TGTGCCTTCCGACCGGGTAGCGGGAAAGCCTACGAGCAGTACTTC.

J is TRBJ2-5 and V is TRBV5-1; 11 positions agree with TRBD1. This CDR3 contains 16 residues. Trimming took 0 bases from V and 5 from J; bases not matched to a gene: 6. CDR1 is SGHRS and CDR2 is YFSETQ in the germline V gene. The CDR3 is CASSLEGQGVGETQYF. The CDR3 bases are TGCGCCAGCAGCTTGGAGGGACAGGGGGTCGGGGAGACCCAGTACTTC.

The rearrangement uses TRBV24-1 and TRBJ2-7; 9 bases fit TRBD1. Germline V gene data show CDR1 as KGHDR and CDR2 as SFDVKD. This CDR3 region has 16 residues. The junction had 8 bases not matched to a gene; V was cut back by 3 bases and J by 3 bases. The CDR3: CATSDPDRGLFYEQYF. CDR3 coding DNA: TGTGCCACCAGTGATCCCGACAGGGGGTTGTTCTACGAGCAGTACTTC.

This clone has more than one count but fewer than ten. The gene calls are TRBV4-3 and TRBJ2-2; 9 positions match TRBD2. Germline V gives CDR1 LGHNA, CDR2 YSLEER. After removal of 1 base from V and 6 bases from J, the junction contained 9 bases not matched to a gene. The CDR3 has 17 amino acids. CDR3 sequence reads: CASSQGRGGRASGELFF. The DNA for the CDR3 is TGCGCCAGCAGCCAAGGCAGGGGCGGGAGGGCCTCCGGGGAGCTGTTTTTT.

The J gene is TRBJ1-1, the V gene TRBV5-1; D gene unclear. V was cut by 5 bases and J by 4 bases, with 12 bases left in between. This CDR3 comprises 13 residues. CDR1 SGHRS and CDR2 YFSETQ come from the germline V gene. The CDR3 DNA reads as TGCGCCAGCAGTTCCCTCGGGGTCACTGAAGCTTTCTTT. This sequence encodes CASSSLGVTEAFF.

The table lists this clone with a few counts. The chain combines TRBV2 with TRBJ1-2, with 8 bases fitting TRBD1. Losses at the gene ends were 4 bases for V and 7 bases for J; bases not matched to a gene: 14. This CDR3 spans 16 amino acids. Looked up from germline, CDR1 is SNHLY and CDR2 is FYNNEI. CDR3 nucleotides: TGTGCCAGCAGTGGTTCTCTCGGCGCAGGGGGCTTTGGCTACACCTTC. It encodes CASSGSLGAGGFGYTF.

V and J are TRBV7-2 and TRBJ2-1; 10 nucleotides align to TRBD1. The CDR3 loop spans 16 amino acids. V lost 1 base, J lost 2 bases, and 2 bases stayed unmatched. Germline CDR1 and CDR2: SGHTA and FQGNSA. CDR3 coding DNA: TGTGCCAGCAGCTTAGATGGGACAGGGGCCTACAATGAGCAGTTCTTC. Its protein product is CASSLDGTGAYNEQFF.

In this sample, this clone turned up a few times. J is TRBJ2-2 and V is TRBV6-6; D unclear. Germline V gene lookup returns CDR1 MNHNY and CDR2 SVGAGI (reference sequence). There are 13 residues in the CDR3. V lost 7 bases to trimming and J lost 8 bases, with 14 bases between them. The CDR3 DNA reads TGTGCCAGCACCGGGTCCTTTGGTGGGGAGCTGTTTTTT. This translates into CASTGSFGGELFF.

The chain carries TRBV24-1 and TRBJ2-1; TRBD1 aligns across 9 bases. The germline V gene has CDR1 KGHDR and CDR2 SFDVKD. This CDR3 contains 14 residues. V dropped 4 bases and J dropped 8; count of bases not matched to a gene: 5. Here the CDR3 DNA reads TGTGCCACCAGTGAGTCCGGGACAGGGTATGAGCAGTTCTTC. It yields the protein CATSESGTGYEQFF.